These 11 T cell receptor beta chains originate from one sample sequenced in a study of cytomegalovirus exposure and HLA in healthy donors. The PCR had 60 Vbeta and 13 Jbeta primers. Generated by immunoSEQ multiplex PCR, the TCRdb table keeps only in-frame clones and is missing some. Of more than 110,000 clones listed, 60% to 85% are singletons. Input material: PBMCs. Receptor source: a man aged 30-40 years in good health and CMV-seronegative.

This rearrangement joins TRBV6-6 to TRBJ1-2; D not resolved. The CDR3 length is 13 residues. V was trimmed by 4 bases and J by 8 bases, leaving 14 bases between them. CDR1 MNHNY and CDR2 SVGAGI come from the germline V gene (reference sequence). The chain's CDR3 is CASSLMDGGGYTF. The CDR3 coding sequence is TGTGCCAGCAGTTTAATGGACGGAGGCGGCTACACCTTC.

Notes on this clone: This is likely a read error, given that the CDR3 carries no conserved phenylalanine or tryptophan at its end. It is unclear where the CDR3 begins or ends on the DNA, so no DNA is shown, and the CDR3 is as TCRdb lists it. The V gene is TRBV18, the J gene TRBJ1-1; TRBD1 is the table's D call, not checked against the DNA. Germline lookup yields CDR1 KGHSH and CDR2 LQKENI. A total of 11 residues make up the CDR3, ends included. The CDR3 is CASSPGQGVRY.

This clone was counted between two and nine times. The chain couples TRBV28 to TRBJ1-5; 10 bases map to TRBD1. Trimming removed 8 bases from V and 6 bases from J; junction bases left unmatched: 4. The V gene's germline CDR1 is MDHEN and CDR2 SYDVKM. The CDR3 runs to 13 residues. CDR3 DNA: TGTGCCAGCGAAGACAGGGGGCCTCAGCCCCAGCATTTT. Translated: CASEDRGPQPQHF.

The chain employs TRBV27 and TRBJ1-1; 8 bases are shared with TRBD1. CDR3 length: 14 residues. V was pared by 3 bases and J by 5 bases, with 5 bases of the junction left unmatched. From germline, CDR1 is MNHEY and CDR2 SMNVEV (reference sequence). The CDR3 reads CASSFDRGGTEAFF. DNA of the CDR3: TGTGCCAGCAGTTTCGACAGGGGAGGTACTGAAGCTTTCTTT.

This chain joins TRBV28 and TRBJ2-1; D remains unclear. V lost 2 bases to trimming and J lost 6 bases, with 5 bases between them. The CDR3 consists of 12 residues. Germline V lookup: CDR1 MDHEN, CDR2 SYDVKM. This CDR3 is CASSLTGNEQFF. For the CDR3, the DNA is TGTGCCAGCAGTTTAACCGGCAATGAGCAGTTCTTC.

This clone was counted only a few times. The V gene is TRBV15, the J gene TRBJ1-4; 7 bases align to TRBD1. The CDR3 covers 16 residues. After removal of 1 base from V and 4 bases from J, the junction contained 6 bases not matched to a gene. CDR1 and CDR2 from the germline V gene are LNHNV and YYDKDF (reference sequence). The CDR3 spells CATSRGGTDINEKLFF. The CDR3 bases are TGTGCCACCAGCAGAGGGGGGACAGACATTAATGAAAAACTGTTTTTT.

The CDR3 DNA is TGTGCCAGTAGTATGGCGGGGGCCGGTTATGGCTACACCTTC. Encoded protein: CASSMAGAGYGYTF. The V gene is TRBV19, the J gene TRBJ1-2; D possibly corresponds to TRBD1 (6 bases). The CDR3 is 14 amino acids. Germline V gene lookup returns CDR1 LNHDA and CDR2 SQIVND (reference sequence). V lost 3 bases and J 5 bases, leaving 13 bases between the germline ends.

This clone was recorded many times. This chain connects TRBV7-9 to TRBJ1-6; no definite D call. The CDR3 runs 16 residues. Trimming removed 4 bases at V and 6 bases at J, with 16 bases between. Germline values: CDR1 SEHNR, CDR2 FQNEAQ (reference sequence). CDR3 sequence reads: CASSSPSGGSNSPLHF. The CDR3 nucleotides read TGTGCCAGCAGCTCCCCTTCGGGAGGGAGTAATTCACCCCTCCACTTT.

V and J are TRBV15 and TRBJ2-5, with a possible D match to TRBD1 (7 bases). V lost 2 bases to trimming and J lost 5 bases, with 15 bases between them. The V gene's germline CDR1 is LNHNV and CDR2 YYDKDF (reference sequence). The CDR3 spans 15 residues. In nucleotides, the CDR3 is TGTGCCACCAGCAGACTCACAGGGGAGGCGGAGACCCAGTACTTC. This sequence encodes CATSRLTGEAETQYF.

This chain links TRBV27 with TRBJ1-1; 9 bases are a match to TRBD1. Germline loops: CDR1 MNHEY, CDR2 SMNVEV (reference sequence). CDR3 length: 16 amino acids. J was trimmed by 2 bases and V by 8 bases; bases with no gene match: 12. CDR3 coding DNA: TGTGCCAGCCGTACGTTACAGGGGGCGCCAAACACTGAAGCTTTCTTT. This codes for CASRTLQGAPNTEAFF.

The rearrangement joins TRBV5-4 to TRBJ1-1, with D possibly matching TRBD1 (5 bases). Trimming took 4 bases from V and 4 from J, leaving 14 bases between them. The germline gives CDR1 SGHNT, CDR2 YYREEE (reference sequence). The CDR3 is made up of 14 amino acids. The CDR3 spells CASSASGRGTEAFF. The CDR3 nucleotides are TGTGCCAGCAGCGCTTCAGGGCGGGGCACTGAAGCTTTCTTT.